Listed below are T cell receptor beta chains from one sample, sequenced in a study of cytomegalovirus exposure and HLA in healthy donors. Generated by immunoSEQ multiplex PCR, the TCRdb table keeps only in-frame clones and is missing some. The sample has roughly 150,000 clones, 73% seen once. The sequenced sample was PBMCs. The receptors originated from a woman younger than 30 in good health and CMV-seropositive. Both conserved end residues are part of each CDR3. D genes are given only for firm matches. Clone size appears in some rows only: once, few, many, or a class for an expanded clone.

>-|TRBV2|TRBD2|TRBJ2-2
CARTRGGKNTGELFF
TGTGCCAGAACGCGGGGGGGCAAAAACACCGGGGAGCTGTTTTTT
>-|TRBV5-1|-|TRBJ2-7
CASSNNGGADEQYF
TGCGCCAGCAGCAACAATGGGGGGGCCGACGAGCAGTACTTC
>few|TRBV7-9|-|TRBJ2-5
CASSLAPTGQETQYF
TGTGCCAGCAGCTTAGCGCCGACAGGCCAAGAGACCCAGTACTTC
>-|TRBV6-1|-|TRBJ2-2
CASSGGVGGDTGELFF
TGTGCCAGCAGTGGGGGGGTTGGAGGGGACACCGGGGAGCTGTTTTTT
>-|TRBV19|TRBD1|TRBJ1-1
CASSYGMGQILNTEAFF
TGTGCCAGTAGTTACGGAATGGGACAGATTTTGAACACTGAAGCTTTCTTT
>-|TRBV5-4|-|TRBJ2-7
CASSFQQAAPYEQYF
TGTGCCAGCAGCTTCCAACAGGCCGCACCCTACGAGCAGTACTTC
>-|TRBV9|-|TRBJ1-4
CASSVEGRAIEKLFF
TGTGCCAGCAGCGTCGAAGGCAGGGCTATTGAAAAACTGTTTTTT
>-|TRBV15|-|TRBJ2-5
CATSIGRGRETQYF
TGTGCCACCAGCATCGGGCGGGGCCGAGAGACCCAGTACTTC
>-|TRBV7-2|-|TRBJ2-5
CASSLEQKETQYF
TGTGCCAGCAGCTTAGAACAGAAAGAGACCCAGTACTTC
>-|TRBV7-8|-|TRBJ1-6
CASSLQGLGSPLHF
TGTGCCAGCAGCCTGCAGGGGCTTGGTTCACCCCTCCACTTT
>-|TRBV27|TRBD1|TRBJ2-1
CASNKGTGGGEQFF
TGTGCCAGCAATAAAGGGACAGGGGGCGGTGAGCAGTTCTTC
>-|TRBV2|-|TRBJ2-7
CASSEPAYSGTLDHEQYF
TGTGCCAGCAGTGAACCGGCGTATTCCGGGACACTGGACCACGAGCAGTACTTC
>-|TRBV30|-|TRBJ1-2
CAFPRGSNGYTF
TGTGCCTTCCCCCGGGGAAGTAATGGCTACACCTTC
>-|TRBV29-1|-|TRBJ2-7
CSVGGGQSSYEQYF
TGCAGCGTTGGAGGCGGACAATCCTCCTACGAGCAGTACTTC